This T cell receptor (beta chain) was profiled in a study of shared clonotypes between healthy human individuals. The germline CDR1 and CDR2 sequences are SGHNT and YYREEE (reference sequence). Trimming removed 3 bases from V and 0 bases from J; junction bases left unmatched: 4. The CDR3 has 16 residues. Method: immunoSEQ multiplex PCR; TCRdb's copy keeps in-frame clones and lacks some. The data show over a million clones, around 78% seen once. This receptor was identified in a man in his late teens or twenties in good health. Some clones in this sample may be carry-over from other donors' samples. Source material: memory CD4+ T cells from PBMCs. Subset: CD45RA-negative fraction. The chain links TRBV5-4 to TRBJ2-1, with 9 bases lining up with TRBD2. The CDR3 loop is CASSSLAGASYNEQFF. The CDR3 DNA sequence: TGTGCCAGCAGCTCGTTAGCGGGAGCCTCCTACAATGAGCAGTTCTTC.